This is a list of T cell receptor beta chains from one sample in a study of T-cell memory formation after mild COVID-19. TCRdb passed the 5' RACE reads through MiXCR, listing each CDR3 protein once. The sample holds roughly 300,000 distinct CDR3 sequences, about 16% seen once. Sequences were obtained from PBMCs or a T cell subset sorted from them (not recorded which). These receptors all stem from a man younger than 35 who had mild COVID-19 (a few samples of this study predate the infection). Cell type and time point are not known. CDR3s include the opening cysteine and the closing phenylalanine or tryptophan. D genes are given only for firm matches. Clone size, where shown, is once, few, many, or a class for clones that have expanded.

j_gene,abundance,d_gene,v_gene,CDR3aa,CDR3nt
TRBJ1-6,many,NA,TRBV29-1,CSVGADRNSPLHF,TGCAGCGTGGGGGCAGATAGAAATTCACCCCTCCACTTT
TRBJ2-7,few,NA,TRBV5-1,CASRVRAGYEQYF,TGCGCCAGCAGGGTGAGGGCCGGCTACGAGCAGTACTTC
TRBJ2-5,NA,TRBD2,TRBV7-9,CASSRERGTRRLETQYF,TGTGCCAGCAGCCGAGAGCGGGGGACCCGGCGGTTGGAGACCCAGTACTTC
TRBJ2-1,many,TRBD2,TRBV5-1,CASLGGTSGREQFF,TGCGCCAGCCTCGGTGGGACTAGCGGCCGTGAGCAGTTCTTC
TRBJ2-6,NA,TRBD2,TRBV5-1,CASSTAGGPGANVLTF,TGCGCCAGCAGCACCGCGGGAGGACCTGGGGCCAACGTCCTGACTTTC
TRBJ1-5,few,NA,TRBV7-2,CASGSYNQPQHF,TGTGCCAGCGGTAGCTACAATCAGCCCCAGCATTTT
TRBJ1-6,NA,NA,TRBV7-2,CASSQRSGIYSRDSPLHF,TGTGCCAGCAGCCAAAGGTCTGGCATCTACTCCAGGGATTCACCCCTCCACTTT
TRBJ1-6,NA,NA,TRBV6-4,CASSDSPNSPLHF,TGTGCCAGCAGTGACTCGCCTAATTCACCCCTCCACTTT
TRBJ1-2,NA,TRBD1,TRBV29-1,CSAAGTDNGYTF,TGCAGCGCCGCGGGGACAGATAATGGCTACACCTTC
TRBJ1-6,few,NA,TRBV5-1,CASSLRDGSSYNSPLHF,TGCGCCAGCAGCTTGCGGGACGGAAGCTCCTATAATTCACCCCTCCACTTT
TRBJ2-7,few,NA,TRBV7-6,CASSFGSGAQYF,TGTGCCAGCAGCTTCGGGTCCGGGGCGCAGTACTTC
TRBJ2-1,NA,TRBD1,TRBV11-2,CASSLGQGMEQFF,TGTGCCAGCAGCTTAGGACAGGGGATGGAGCAGTTCTTC
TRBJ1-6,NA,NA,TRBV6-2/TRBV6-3,CASSRWTGPNSPLHF,TGTGCCAGCAGTCGATGGACGGGTCCAAATTCACCCCTCCACTTT
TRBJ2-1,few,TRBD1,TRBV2,CAGSPGTGIYNEQFF,TGTGCCGGATCACCTGGGACAGGGATTTACAATGAGCAGTTCTTC
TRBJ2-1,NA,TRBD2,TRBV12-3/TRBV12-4,CASSLIFMAGGPLYNEQFF,TGTGCCAGCAGTTTAATCTTCATGGCGGGAGGGCCCCTCTACAATGAGCAGTTCTTC